What follows describes a single T cell receptor (beta chain). The data were obtained in a study of blood T cell repertoires in COVID-19. Across the whole study: Specimens from acute and convalescent COVID-19 originated in the United States, Italy and Spain. PBMCs, B-cell-depleted T cells, or T cells were the source of the cDNA or gDNA that made up the material.

Original data processing: Quantification of nucleated cells was approximated via reference gene primer amplification. The repertoire was sequenced with immunoSEQ multiplex PCR; TCRdb's copy has only in-frame clones and lacks some. The V and J calls and the clone size are those of that table, but D and trimming were determined from the DNA. Among roughly 40,000 clones, 80% were seen once, and the ten largest hold roughly 19%. The sequence derives from a man aged 65 to 85 with acute or convalescent COVID-19. Sequences were obtained from peripheral blood.

The CDR3 sequence: CASSVGQGGSNEQFF. CDR3 nucleotide sequence: TGTGCCAGCAGTGTGGGTCAGGGGGGTAGTAATGAGCAGTTCTTC. The chain uses TRBV2 and TRBJ2-1; possible D gene TRBD1, 7 bases. Germline CDR1 is SNHLY and CDR2 is FYNNEI. There are 15 residues in the CDR3. Between the trimmed V and J ends, which lost 4 bases and 7 bases, there was a span of 17 bases. The variable domain in full, with the rest retrieved from reference TRBV2 and TRBJ2-1, is EPEVTQTPSHQVTQMGQEVILRCVPISNHLYFYWYRQILGQKVEFLVSFYNNEISEKSEIFDDQFSVERPDGSNFTLKIRSTKLEDSAMYFCASSVGQGGSNEQFFGPGTRLTVL.